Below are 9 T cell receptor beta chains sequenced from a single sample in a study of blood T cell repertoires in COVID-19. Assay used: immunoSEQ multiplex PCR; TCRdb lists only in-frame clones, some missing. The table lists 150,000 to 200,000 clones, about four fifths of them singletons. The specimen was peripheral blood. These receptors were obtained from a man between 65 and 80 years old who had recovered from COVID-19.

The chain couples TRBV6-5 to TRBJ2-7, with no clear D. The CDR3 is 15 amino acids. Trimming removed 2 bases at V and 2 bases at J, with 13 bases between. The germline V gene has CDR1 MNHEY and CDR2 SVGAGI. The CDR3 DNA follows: TGTGCCAGCAGTTACGCCGACAAATCTACCTACGAGCAGTACTTC. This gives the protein CASSYADKSTYEQYF.

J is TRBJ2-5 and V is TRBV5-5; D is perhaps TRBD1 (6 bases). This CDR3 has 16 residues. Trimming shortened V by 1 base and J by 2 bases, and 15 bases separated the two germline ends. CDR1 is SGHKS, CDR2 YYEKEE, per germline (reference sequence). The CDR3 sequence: CASSLLWTETQETQYF. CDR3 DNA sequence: TGTGCCAGCAGCTTGCTTTGGACAGAAACACAAGAGACCCAGTACTTC. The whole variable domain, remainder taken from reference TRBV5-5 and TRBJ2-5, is DAGVTQSPTHLIKTRGQQVTLRCSPISGHKSVSWYQQVLGQGPQFIFQYYEKEERGRGNFPDRFSARQFPNYSSELNVNALLLGDSALYLCASSLLWTETQETQYFGPGTRLLVL.

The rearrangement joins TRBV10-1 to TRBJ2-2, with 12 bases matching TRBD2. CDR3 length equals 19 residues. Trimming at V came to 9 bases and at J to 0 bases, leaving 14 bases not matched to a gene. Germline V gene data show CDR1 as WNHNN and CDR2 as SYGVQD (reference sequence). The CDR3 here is CASPSPTSGRKANTGELFF. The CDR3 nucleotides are TGCGCCAGTCCGTCCCCGACTAGCGGGAGAAAGGCGAACACCGGGGAGCTGTTTTTT.

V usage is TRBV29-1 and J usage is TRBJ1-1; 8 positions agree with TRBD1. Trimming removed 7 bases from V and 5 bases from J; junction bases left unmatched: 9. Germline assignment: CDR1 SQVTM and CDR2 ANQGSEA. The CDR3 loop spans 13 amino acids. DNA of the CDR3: TGCAGCGCTCAGGGGGCGGCTGGGACTGAAGCTTTCTTT. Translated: CSAQGAAGTEAFF.

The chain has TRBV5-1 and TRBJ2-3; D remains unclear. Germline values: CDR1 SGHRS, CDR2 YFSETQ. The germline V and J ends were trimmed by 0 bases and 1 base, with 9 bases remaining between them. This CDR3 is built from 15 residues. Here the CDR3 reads CASSLDGTRTDTQYF. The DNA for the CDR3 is TGCGCCAGCAGCTTGGATGGCACCCGCACAGATACGCAGTATTTT.

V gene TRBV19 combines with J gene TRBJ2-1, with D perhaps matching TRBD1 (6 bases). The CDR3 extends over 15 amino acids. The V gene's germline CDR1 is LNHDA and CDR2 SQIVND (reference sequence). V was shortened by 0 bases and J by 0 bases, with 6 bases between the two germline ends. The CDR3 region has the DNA TGTGCCAGTAGTATAGAGGACAGCTCCTACAATGAGCAGTTCTTC. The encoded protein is CASSIEDSSYNEQFF.

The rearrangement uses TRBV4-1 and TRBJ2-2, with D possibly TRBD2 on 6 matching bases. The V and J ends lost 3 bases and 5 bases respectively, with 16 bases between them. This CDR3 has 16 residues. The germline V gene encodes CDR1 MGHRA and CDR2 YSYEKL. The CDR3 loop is CASSHASMRGTGELFF. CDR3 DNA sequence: TGCGCCAGCAGCCATGCCTCGATGCGGGGTACCGGGGAGCTGTTTTTT.

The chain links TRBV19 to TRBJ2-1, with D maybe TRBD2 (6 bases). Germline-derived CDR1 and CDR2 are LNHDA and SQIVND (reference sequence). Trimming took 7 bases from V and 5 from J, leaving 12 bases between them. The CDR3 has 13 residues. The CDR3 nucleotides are TGTGCCAGTATGGGGACTCTTAACAATGAGCAGTTCTTC. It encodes CASMGTLNNEQFF.

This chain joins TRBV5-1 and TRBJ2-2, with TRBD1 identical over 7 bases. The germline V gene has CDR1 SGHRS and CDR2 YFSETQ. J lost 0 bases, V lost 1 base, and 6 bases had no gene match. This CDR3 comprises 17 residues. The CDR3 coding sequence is TGCGCCAGCAGCTTGAAGACAGGGCTCGCGAACACCGGGGAGCTGTTTTTT. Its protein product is CASSLKTGLANTGELFF.